A single sample gave rise to the 5 T cell receptor beta chains below, sequenced in a study of identifying expanded T cells in peripheral blood. Using immunoSEQ multiplex PCR, the repertoire was profiled, and TCRdb retains in-frame clones only, with some absent. The repertoire consists of over 75,000 clones, with about 91% occurring once and the leading ten covering 3% to 4%. The sequencing sample was made of blood. These TCRs come from a person aged 18 to 70 in good health.

This clone was detected only a few times. This chain uses TRBV6-1 with TRBJ2-1, with 8 nucleotides matching TRBD1. The CDR3 spans 15 residues. Germline CDR1 and CDR2: MNHNS and SASEGT. J lost 4 bases, V lost 5 bases, and 7 bases had no gene match. This CDR3 reads CASSTDRVTYNEQFF. DNA for the CDR3: TGTGCCAGCAGTACGGACAGGGTCACTTACAATGAGCAGTTCTTC.

In DNA, the CDR3 is TGTGCCAGCAGCGCCGGCCCAACTGCCTTATACGAGCAGTACTTC. Translation gives CASSAGPTALYEQYF. This rearrangement joins TRBV7-6 to TRBJ2-7, with D unresolved. Germline CDR1 is SGHVS and CDR2 is FNYEAQ. Trimming removed 5 bases from V and 4 bases from J, with 18 bases in between. The CDR3 is 15 residues long.

The V gene is TRBV4-3, the J gene TRBJ2-3; tentative D call: TRBD2 (6 bases). Germline CDR1 reads LGHNA; CDR2 reads YSLEER. CDR3 length equals 17 residues. The V end lost 3 bases, the J end lost 2 bases, and 18 bases lay between the germline ends. The CDR3 DNA follows: TGCGCCAGCAGCCAGGACCATTCTAGCGTACTCACAGATACGCAGTATTTT. It codes for CASSQDHSSVLTDTQYF.

The chain has TRBV7-2 and TRBJ2-3; no definite D call. The CDR3 runs 15 residues. Trimming took 6 bases from V and 2 from J, leaving 15 bases between them. Germline V gene sequence: CDR1 SGHTA, CDR2 FQGNSA. CDR3 coding DNA: TGTGCCAGCAGTTACTACCGGCGGTACACAGATACGCAGTATTTT. The encoded protein is CASSYYRRYTDTQYF.

This clone was detected only a few times. The rearrangement joins TRBV6-4 to TRBJ2-3; weak D call: TRBD2 (6 bases). The germline gives CDR1 MRHNA, CDR2 SNTAGT. CDR3 size: 14 residues. V lost 4 bases and J lost 0, with 8 bases in between. The chain's CDR3 is CASSGGTSTDTQYF. CDR3 DNA sequence: TGTGCCAGCAGTGGGGGGACTAGCACAGATACGCAGTATTTT.